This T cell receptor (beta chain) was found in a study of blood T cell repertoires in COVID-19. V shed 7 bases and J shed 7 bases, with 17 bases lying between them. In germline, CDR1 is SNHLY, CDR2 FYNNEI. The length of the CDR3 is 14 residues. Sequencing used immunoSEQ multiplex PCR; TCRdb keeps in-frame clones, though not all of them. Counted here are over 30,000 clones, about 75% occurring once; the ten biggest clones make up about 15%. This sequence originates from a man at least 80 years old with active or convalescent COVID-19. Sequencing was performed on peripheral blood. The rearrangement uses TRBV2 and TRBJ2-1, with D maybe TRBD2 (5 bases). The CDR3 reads CASKGGRGFNEQFF. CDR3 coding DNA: TGTGCCAGCAAAGGCGGTCGGGGTTTTAATGAGCAGTTCTTC.